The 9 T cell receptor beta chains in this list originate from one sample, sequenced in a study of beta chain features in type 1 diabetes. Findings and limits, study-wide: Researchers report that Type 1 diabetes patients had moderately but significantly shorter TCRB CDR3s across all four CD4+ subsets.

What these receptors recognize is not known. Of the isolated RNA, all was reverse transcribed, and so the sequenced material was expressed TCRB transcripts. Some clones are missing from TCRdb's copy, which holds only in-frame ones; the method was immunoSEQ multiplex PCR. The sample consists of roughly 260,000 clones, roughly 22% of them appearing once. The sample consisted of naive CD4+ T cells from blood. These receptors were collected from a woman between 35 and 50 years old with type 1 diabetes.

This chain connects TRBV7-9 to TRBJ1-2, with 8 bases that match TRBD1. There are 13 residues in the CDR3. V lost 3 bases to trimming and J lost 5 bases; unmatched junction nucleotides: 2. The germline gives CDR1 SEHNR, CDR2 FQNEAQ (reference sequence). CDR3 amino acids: CASSLRTGYGYTF. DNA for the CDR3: TGTGCCAGCAGCTTGCGGACAGGGTATGGCTACACCTTC.

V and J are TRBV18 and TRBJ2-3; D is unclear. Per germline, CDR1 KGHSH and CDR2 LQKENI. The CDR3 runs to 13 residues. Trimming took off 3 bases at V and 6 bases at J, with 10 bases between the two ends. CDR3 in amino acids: CASSPHDRDTQYF. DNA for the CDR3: TGTGCCAGCTCACCCCACGATCGGGATACGCAGTATTTT.

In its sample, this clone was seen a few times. CDR3: CSANDRGDEKLFF. DNA for the CDR3: TGCAGCGCAAACGACAGGGGCGATGAAAAACTGTTTTTT. The chain combines TRBV29-1 with TRBJ1-4; 8 bases align to TRBD1. Germline loops: CDR1 SQVTM, CDR2 ANQGSEA. This CDR3 region has 13 residues. V was pared by 7 bases and J by 6 bases, with 7 bases of the junction left unmatched.

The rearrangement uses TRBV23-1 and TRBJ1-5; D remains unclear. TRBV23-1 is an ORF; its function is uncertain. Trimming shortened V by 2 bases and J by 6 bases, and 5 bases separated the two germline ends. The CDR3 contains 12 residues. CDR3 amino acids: CASSQRVQPQHF. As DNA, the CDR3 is TGCGCCAGCAGTCAACGGGTTCAGCCCCAGCATTTT.

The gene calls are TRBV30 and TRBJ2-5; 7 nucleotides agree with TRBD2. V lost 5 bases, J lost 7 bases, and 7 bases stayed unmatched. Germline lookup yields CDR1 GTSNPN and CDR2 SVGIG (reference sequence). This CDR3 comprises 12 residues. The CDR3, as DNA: TGTGCCTGGGGGGAGGGGTCGGGGACCCAGTACTTC. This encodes CAWGEGSGTQYF.

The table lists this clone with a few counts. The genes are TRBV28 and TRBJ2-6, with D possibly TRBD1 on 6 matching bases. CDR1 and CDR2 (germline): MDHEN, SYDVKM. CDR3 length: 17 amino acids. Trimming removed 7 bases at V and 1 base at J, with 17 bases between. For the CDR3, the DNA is TGTGCCAGCAAAAGGACAGAACTTGCTTCTGGGGCCAACGTCCTGACTTTC. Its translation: CASKRTELASGANVLTF. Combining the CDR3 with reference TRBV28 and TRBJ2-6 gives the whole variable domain DVKVTQSSRYLVKRTGEKVFLECVQDMDHENMFWYRQDPGLGLRLIYFSYDVKMKEKGDIPEGYSVSREKKERFSLILESASTNQTSMYLCASKRTELASGANVLTFGAGSRLTVL.

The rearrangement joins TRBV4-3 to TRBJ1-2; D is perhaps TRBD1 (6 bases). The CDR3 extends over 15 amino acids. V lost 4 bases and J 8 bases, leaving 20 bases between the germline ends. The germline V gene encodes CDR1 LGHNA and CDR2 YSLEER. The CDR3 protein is CASSRGGGTLVGYTF. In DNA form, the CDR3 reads TGCGCCAGCAGCCGGGGAGGGGGAACGTTAGTCGGCTACACCTTC.

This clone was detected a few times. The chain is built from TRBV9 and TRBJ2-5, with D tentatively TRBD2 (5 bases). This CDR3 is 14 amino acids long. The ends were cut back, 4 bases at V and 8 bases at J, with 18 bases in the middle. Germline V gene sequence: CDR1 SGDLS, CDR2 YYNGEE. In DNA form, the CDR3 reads TGTGCCAGCAGCCCCCGTGGACTTGGCACTACCCAGTACTTC. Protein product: CASSPRGLGTTQYF.

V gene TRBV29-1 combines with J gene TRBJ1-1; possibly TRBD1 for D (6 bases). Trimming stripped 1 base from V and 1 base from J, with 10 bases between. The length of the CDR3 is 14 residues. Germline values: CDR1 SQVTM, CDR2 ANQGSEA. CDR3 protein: CSVEGPRGNTEAFF. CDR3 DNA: TGCAGCGTTGAAGGGCCCAGGGGGAACACTGAAGCTTTCTTT.